The 30 T cell receptor beta chains below were found in one sample sequenced in a study of a mutant IDH1 vaccine in newly diagnosed glioma. Regarding time point: week 5, during vaccination. A 20-mer mutant IDH1 peptide at 300 ug was injected subcutaneously with topical imiquimod. No antigen is known for these receptors. This table comes from immunoSEQ multiplex PCR, and its TCRdb copy is limited to in-frame clones, with some not included. The profile shows under 95,000 clones, about 91% of them singletons. Sequenced material: PBMCs, taken from a glioma patient whose treatment included an IDH1 peptide vaccine. Receptors originate from a woman aged 45 to 65 with glioma.

CDR3: CASSLNGISGNTIYF. CDR3 in DNA: TGTGCCAGCAGCTTAAACGGGATCTCTGGAAACACCATATATTTT. The V gene is TRBV5-4, the J gene TRBJ1-3; D is unresolved. The germline V gene encodes CDR1 SGHNT and CDR2 YYREEE (reference sequence). Trimming stripped 2 bases from V and 0 bases from J, with 9 bases between. This CDR3 is 15 amino acids long.

The J gene is TRBJ2-7, the V gene TRBV7-5; TRBD2, the table's D call, lacks a check against the DNA. TRBV7-5 is a pseudogene locus. This CDR3 has 16 residues. The CDR3 DNA sequence: TGTGCCAGAAGCTCTCTTCTAGCGGGAGTGCGCTACGAGCAGTACTTC. Encoded protein: CARSSLLAGVRYEQYF.

A single count supports this clone. V is TRBV14 and J is TRBJ2-7; D is possibly TRBD1 or TRBD2 (6 bases each). This CDR3 has 15 residues. The V gene's germline CDR1 is SGHDN and CDR2 FVKESK. V was shortened by 4 bases and J by 1 base, with 14 bases between the two germline ends. The DNA for the CDR3 is TGTGCCAGCAGCCGAGGGGGGCCGTATTCCTACGAGCAGTACTTC. Translating it yields CASSRGGPYSYEQYF.

The DNA of the CDR3 is TGTGCCAGCAGCCCTACTGGGACAGGGGGGCACCAGCAGTACTTC. Residues: CASSPTGTGGHQQYF. This sequence joins TRBV9 and TRBJ2-7; 11 bases fit TRBD1. The V gene end was trimmed by 4 bases and the J gene end by 8 bases; junction bases not matched to a gene: 11. The CDR3 loop spans 15 amino acids. Germline assignment: CDR1 SGDLS and CDR2 YYNGEE.

The chain combines TRBV5-1 with TRBJ2-7; possibly TRBD1 for D (6 bases). Germline CDR1 SGHRS, CDR2 YFSETQ. The CDR3 extends over 16 amino acids. V was pared by 3 bases and J by 0 bases, with 16 bases between. The chain's CDR3 is CASSSVQGSPSYEQYF. In DNA form, the CDR3 reads TGCGCCAGCAGCTCAGTACAGGGATCTCCCTCCTACGAGCAGTACTTC.

The V and J genes are TRBV5-1 and TRBJ2-7, with a possible D match to TRBD2 (6 bases). The length of the CDR3 is 16 residues. V shed 4 bases and J shed 0 bases, with 17 bases lying between them. The germline CDR1 and CDR2 sequences are SGHRS and YFSETQ. CDR3 sequence: CASSPGGVQSSYEQYF. For the CDR3, the DNA is TGCGCCAGCAGCCCCGGCGGGGTTCAAAGCTCCTACGAGCAGTACTTC.

The chain uses TRBV19 and TRBJ2-2; D call uncertain. The germline CDR1 and CDR2 sequences are LNHDA and SQIVND (reference sequence). This CDR3 has 13 residues. Trimming removed 1 base at V and 7 bases at J, with 7 bases between. The CDR3 DNA sequence: TGTGCCAGTAGTATAGTATTGGGCGGGGAGCTGTTTTTT. Residues: CASSIVLGGELFF.

CDR3 coding DNA: TGTGCCAGCAGTTACGCCCAGGCCGGCTCCTACGAGCAGTACTTC. Its protein is CASSYAQAGSYEQYF. The chain uses TRBV28 and TRBJ2-7; D remains ambiguous. The germline V gene has CDR1 MDHEN and CDR2 SYDVKM. The V end lost 4 bases, the J end lost 0 bases, and 13 bases lay between the germline ends. This CDR3 spans 15 amino acids.

The chain has TRBV5-6 and TRBJ2-1, with TRBD2 matching over 9 bases. This CDR3 region has 15 residues. Germline V gives CDR1 SGHDT, CDR2 YYEEEE. Trimming cost V 2 bases and J 4 bases; bases outside gene matches: 4. The CDR3 DNA is TGTGCCAGCAGCTTTACTAGCGGGCCTTACAATGAGCAGTTCTTC. Translating gives CASSFTSGPYNEQFF.

V usage is TRBV19 and J usage is TRBJ2-2, with 11 positions matching TRBD2. Germline V lookup: CDR1 LNHDA, CDR2 SQIVND (reference sequence). V lost 4 bases, J lost 1 base, and 5 bases stayed unmatched. This CDR3 comprises 17 residues. In DNA, the CDR3 is TGTGCCAGTAGTACCCTCGGGACTAGCGGGAACACCGGGGAGCTGTTTTTT. Amino acids: CASSTLGTSGNTGELFF.

CDR3 sequence (DNA): TGCGCCAGCAAAGCGGGAAACACCGGGGAGCTGTTTTTT. It specifies CASKAGNTGELFF. The chain couples TRBV10-1 to TRBJ2-2; 7 bases map to TRBD2. Germline lookup yields CDR1 WNHNN and CDR2 SYGVQD (reference sequence). The CDR3 consists of 13 residues. V was pared by 7 bases and J by 2 bases, with 1 base of the junction left unmatched.

This clone has a handful of counts. This chain links TRBV28 with TRBJ2-6; D not resolved. The CDR3 totals 18 residues. V was trimmed by 2 bases and J by 0 bases, leaving 14 bases between them. Per germline, CDR1 MDHEN and CDR2 SYDVKM. The CDR3 bases are TGTGCCAGCAGTTTAAGGGTATACGCCAGCTCTGGGGCCAACGTCCTGACTTTC. Encoded protein: CASSLRVYASSGANVLTF.

The chain combines TRBV5-6 with TRBJ2-3, with D possibly matching TRBD2 (6 bases). The CDR3 sequence is 15 residues long. Germline lookup yields CDR1 SGHDT and CDR2 YYEEEE. Deletions cut 5 bases from V and 2 bases from J, with 15 bases between. The DNA of the CDR3 is TGTGCCAGCAGGACGACTAGACCCTCCACAGATACGCAGTATTTT. Translation gives CASRTTRPSTDTQYF.

This clone was counted a few times. This chain joins TRBV29-1 and TRBJ1-1; D uncertain. This CDR3 region has 11 residues. V was shortened by 7 bases and J by 6 bases, with 12 bases between the two germline ends. Germline lookup yields CDR1 SQVTM and CDR2 ANQGSEA. In DNA form, the CDR3 reads TGCAGCGGGCGCGTTAGATCTGAAGCTTTCTTT. Its translation is CSGRVRSEAFF.

This sequence joins TRBV4-2 and TRBJ1-4, with unresolved D. The CDR3 is 17 residues long. The germline V gene encodes CDR1 LGHNA and CDR2 YNFKEQ. V lost 1 base and J 5 bases, leaving 17 bases between the germline ends. For the CDR3, the DNA is TGTGCCAGCAGCCAAGTAGGCCCGGGAGCCGGGAATGAAAAACTGTTTTTT. As protein: CASSQVGPGAGNEKLFF.

The chain has TRBV5-5 and TRBJ1-1; D ambiguous. Germline CDR1 reads SGHKS; CDR2 reads YYEKEE (reference sequence). The CDR3 loop spans 13 amino acids. The ends were cut back, 0 bases at V and 3 bases at J, with 6 bases in the middle. CDR3 sequence: CASSLGADTEAFF. The CDR3, as DNA: TGTGCCAGCAGCTTGGGGGCTGACACTGAAGCTTTCTTT. Full variable domain (rest looked up from reference TRBV5-5 and TRBJ1-1): DAGVTQSPTHLIKTRGQQVTLRCSPISGHKSVSWYQQVLGQGPQFIFQYYEKEERGRGNFPDRFSARQFPNYSSELNVNALLLGDSALYLCASSLGADTEAFFGQGTRLTVV.

V and J are TRBV28 and TRBJ2-4; the match to TRBD2 covers 9 bases. The ends lost 5 bases at V and 6 bases at J; junction bases unmatched: 20. The CDR3 consists of 19 residues. From germline, CDR1 is MDHEN and CDR2 SYDVKM. CDR3 in amino acids: CASSPGGAGGGGVGNIQYF. The DNA of the CDR3 is TGTGCCAGCAGTCCGGGGGGAGCGGGAGGAGGAGGGGTCGGAAACATTCAGTACTTC. The full variable domain, in which reference TRBV28 and TRBJ2-4 provide the parts outside the CDR3, is DVKVTQSSRYLVKRTGEKVFLECVQDMDHENMFWYRQDPGLGLRLIYFSYDVKMKEKGDIPEGYSVSREKKERFSLILESASTNQTSMYLCASSPGGAGGGGVGNIQYFGAGTRLSVL.

CDR3 protein: CASSTGLGNQPQHF. CDR3 sequence (DNA): TGTGCCAGCAGTACGGGGCTAGGCAATCAGCCCCAGCATTTT. The chain has TRBV6-6 and TRBJ1-5; tentatively, D is TRBD1 (5 bases). V lost 5 bases and J 2 bases, leaving 10 bases between the germline ends. The CDR3 totals 14 residues. CDR1 and CDR2 (germline): MNHNY, SVGAGI (reference sequence).

This rearrangement joins TRBV14 to TRBJ2-3; D is ambiguous. Between the trimmed V and J ends, which lost 0 bases and 5 bases, there was a span of 9 bases. There are 14 residues in the CDR3. CDR1 is SGHDN and CDR2 is FVKESK in the germline V gene. CDR3 in amino acids: CASSQDVLGDTQYF. The CDR3 bases are TGTGCCAGCAGCCAAGATGTATTGGGAGATACGCAGTATTTT.

V gene TRBV2 combines with J gene TRBJ1-1, with D perhaps matching TRBD1 (5 bases). Germline CDR1 is SNHLY and CDR2 is FYNNEI. The V gene lost 0 bases and the J gene lost 1 base, with 9 bases spanning the gap. CDR3 size: 15 residues. As DNA, the CDR3 is TGTGCCAGCAGTGAAGCGAGGGGCCCGAACACTGAAGCTTTCTTT. Its translation is CASSEARGPNTEAFF.

The chain couples TRBV27 to TRBJ2-7, with D possibly called TRBD1 or TRBD2 (6 bases each). The CDR3 is 14 residues long. Trimming stripped 2 bases from V and 5 bases from J, with 13 bases between. The germline V gene encodes CDR1 MNHEY and CDR2 SMNVEV (reference sequence). The DNA of the CDR3 is TGTGCCAGCAGTTTAGAGGGGGAGGCAGACGAGCAGTACTTC. Translated, it gives CASSLEGEADEQYF.

The rearrangement uses TRBV5-1 and TRBJ2-5; D unresolved. CDR1 is SGHRS, CDR2 YFSETQ, per germline. There are 13 residues in the CDR3. V dropped 0 bases and J dropped 5 bases, with 8 bases sitting between them. The CDR3 DNA reads as TGCGCCAGCAGCTTGGGGGTCGGGGAGACCCAGTACTTC. Translated, it gives CASSLGVGETQYF.

Only one count was recorded for this clone. The gene calls are TRBV7-9 and TRBJ2-7; 11 positions agree with TRBD2. This CDR3 spans 15 amino acids. Losses at the gene ends were 6 bases for V and 2 bases for J; bases not matched to a gene: 6. Germline CDR1 is SEHNR and CDR2 is FQNEAQ (reference sequence). In nucleotides, the CDR3 is TGTGCCAGCAGTTCGACTAGCGGGACGACCTACGAGCAGTACTTC. Translated, it gives CASSSTSGTTYEQYF.

V and J are TRBV15 and TRBJ1-4; unclear D gene. Germline values: CDR1 LNHNV, CDR2 YYDKDF (reference sequence). Trimming stripped 0 bases from V and 5 bases from J, with 10 bases between. CDR3 size: 15 residues. CDR3 DNA sequence: TGTGCCACCAGCAGAGATAGGGCCTTAAATGAAAAACTGTTTTTT. This sequence encodes CATSRDRALNEKLFF.

The chain links TRBV9 to TRBJ2-2, with D hard to call. The CDR3 covers 15 residues. V was cut by 4 bases and J by 7 bases, with 17 bases left in between. Germline values: CDR1 SGDLS, CDR2 YYNGEE. CDR3 sequence: CASSPAAPAIGELFF. CDR3 nucleotides: TGTGCCAGCAGCCCGGCGGCCCCGGCCATCGGGGAGCTGTTTTTT.

The chain combines TRBV5-8 with TRBJ1-6; no clear D. The CDR3 loop spans 14 amino acids. V was trimmed by 7 bases and J by 9 bases, leaving 17 bases between them. Germline V CDR1 and CDR2: SGHTS, YDEGEE. CDR3 sequence reads: CASCQRGLGSPLHF. Here the CDR3 DNA reads TGTGCCAGCTGCCAGCGGGGTCTTGGTTCACCCCTCCACTTT.

The chain uses TRBV10-2 and TRBJ2-5, with a tentative D call TRBD2 (7 bases). The V gene's germline CDR1 is WSHSY and CDR2 SAAADI. V lost 4 bases, J lost 5 bases, and 11 bases lay in between. This CDR3 contains 13 residues. The CDR3 DNA reads TGCGCCAGCAGTGGGACTAGGGGGGAGACCCAGTACTTC. Its translation: CASSGTRGETQYF.

This chain connects TRBV6-6 to TRBJ2-7, with a weak D call TRBD1 (5 bases). Germline V gene sequence: CDR1 MNHNY, CDR2 SVGAGI (reference sequence). The CDR3 spans 16 residues. V was cut by 0 bases and J by 1 base, with 13 bases left in between. DNA for the CDR3: TGTGCCAGCAGTTACTCCTCAGTAAGGACATCCTACGAGCAGTACTTC. It translates to CASSYSSVRTSYEQYF.

In its sample, this clone was seen once. The chain combines TRBV6-5 with TRBJ1-4, with D tentatively TRBD1 (5 bases). CDR1 is MNHEY and CDR2 is SVGAGI in the germline V gene. V was trimmed by 0 bases and J by 2 bases, leaving 10 bases between them. The CDR3 is 16 amino acids. The CDR3 sequence is CASSYSKGATNEKLFF. DNA for the CDR3: TGTGCCAGCAGTTACTCGAAAGGGGCGACTAATGAAAAACTGTTTTTT.

The chain has TRBV6-5 and TRBJ2-1; 9 bases fit TRBD2. Germline lookup yields CDR1 MNHEY and CDR2 SVGAGI. The trim removed 4 bases at V and 8 bases at J, leaving 9 bases unmatched. The CDR3 runs to 15 residues. The CDR3 region is CASSSPGLASHEQFF. The CDR3 nucleotides read TGTGCCAGCAGTTCGCCAGGACTAGCGTCGCATGAGCAGTTCTTC.